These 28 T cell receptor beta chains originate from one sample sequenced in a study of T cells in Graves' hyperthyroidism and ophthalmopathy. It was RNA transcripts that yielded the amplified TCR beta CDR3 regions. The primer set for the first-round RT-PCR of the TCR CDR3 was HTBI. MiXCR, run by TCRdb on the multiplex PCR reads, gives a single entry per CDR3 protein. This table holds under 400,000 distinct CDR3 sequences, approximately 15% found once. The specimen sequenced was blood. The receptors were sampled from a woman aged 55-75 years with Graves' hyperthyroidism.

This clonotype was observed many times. CDR3 in amino acids: CATSDWRGGGTDTQYF. The DNA of the CDR3 is TGTGCCACCAGTGATTGGCGGGGGGGAGGCACAGATACGCAGTATTTT. The chain uses TRBV24-1 and TRBJ2-3, with 9 bases fitting TRBD2. The CDR3 contains 16 residues. With 2 bases clipped from V and 1 base from J, the junction kept 3 bases outside the gene matches. Germline-derived CDR1 and CDR2 are KGHDR and SFDVKD.

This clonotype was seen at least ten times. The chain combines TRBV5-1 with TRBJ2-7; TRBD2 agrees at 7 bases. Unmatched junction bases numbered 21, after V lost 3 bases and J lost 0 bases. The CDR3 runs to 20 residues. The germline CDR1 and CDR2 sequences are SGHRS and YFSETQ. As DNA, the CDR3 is TGCGCCAGCAGCTACTTGTTTGGGGCTAGCGGCCGCCAGAGCTCCTACGAGCAGTACTTC. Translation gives CASSYLFGASGRQSSYEQYF.

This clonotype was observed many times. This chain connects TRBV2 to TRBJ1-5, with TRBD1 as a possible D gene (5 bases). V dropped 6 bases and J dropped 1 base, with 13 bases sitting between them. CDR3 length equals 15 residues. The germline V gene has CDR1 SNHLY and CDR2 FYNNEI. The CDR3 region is CASRATRVSNQPQHF. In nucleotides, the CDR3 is TGTGCCAGCAGAGCGACCAGGGTGAGCAATCAGCCCCAGCATTTT.

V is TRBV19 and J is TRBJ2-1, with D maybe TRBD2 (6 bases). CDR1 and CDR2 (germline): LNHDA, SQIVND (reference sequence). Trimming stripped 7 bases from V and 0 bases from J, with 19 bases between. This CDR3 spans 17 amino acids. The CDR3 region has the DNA TGTGCCAGTACCCCAGGGCTCGGAGGGAGCTCCTACAATGAGCAGTTCTTC. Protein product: CASTPGLGGSSYNEQFF.

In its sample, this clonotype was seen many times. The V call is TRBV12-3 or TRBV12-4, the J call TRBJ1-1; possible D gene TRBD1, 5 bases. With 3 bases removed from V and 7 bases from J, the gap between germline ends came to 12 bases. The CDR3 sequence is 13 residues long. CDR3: CASSFTGLGEAFF. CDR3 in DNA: TGTGCCAGCAGTTTTACGGGGCTTGGTGAAGCTTTCTTT.

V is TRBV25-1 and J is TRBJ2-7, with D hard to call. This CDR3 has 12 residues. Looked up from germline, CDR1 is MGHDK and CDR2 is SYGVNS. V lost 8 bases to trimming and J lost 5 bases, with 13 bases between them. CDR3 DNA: TGTGCCAGCGCCTACAGTGTCGACGAGCAGTACTTC. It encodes CASAYSVDEQYF.

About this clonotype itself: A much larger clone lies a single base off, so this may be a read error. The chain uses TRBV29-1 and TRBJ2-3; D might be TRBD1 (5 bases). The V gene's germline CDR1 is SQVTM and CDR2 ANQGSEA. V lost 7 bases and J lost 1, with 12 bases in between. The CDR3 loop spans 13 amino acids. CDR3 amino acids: CSERQLGTDTQYF. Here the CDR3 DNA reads TGCAGCGAACGACAGCTCGGCACAGATACGCAGTATTTT.

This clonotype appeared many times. CDR3 region: CASRDDSTVEQFF. In nucleotides, the CDR3 is TGTGCCAGCAGGGACGACTCTACGGTGGAGCAGTTCTTC. The rearrangement uses TRBV2 and TRBJ2-1; D remains unclear. The germline CDR1 and CDR2 sequences are SNHLY and FYNNEI. The CDR3 consists of 13 residues. V lost 6 bases, J lost 10 bases, and 16 bases lay in between.

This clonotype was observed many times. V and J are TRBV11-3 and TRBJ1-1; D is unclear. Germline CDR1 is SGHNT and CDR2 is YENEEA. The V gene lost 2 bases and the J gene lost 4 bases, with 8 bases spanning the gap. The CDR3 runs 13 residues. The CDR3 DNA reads TGTGCCAGCAGCTTATCGGCGGGCACTGAAGCTTTCTTT. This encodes CASSLSAGTEAFF.

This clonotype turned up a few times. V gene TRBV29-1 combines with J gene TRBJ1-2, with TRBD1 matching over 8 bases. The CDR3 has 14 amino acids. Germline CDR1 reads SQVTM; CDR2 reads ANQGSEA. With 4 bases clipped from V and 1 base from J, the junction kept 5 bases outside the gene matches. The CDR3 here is CSVGVGQVNYGYTF. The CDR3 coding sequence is TGCAGCGTTGGGGTGGGACAGGTTAACTATGGCTACACCTTC.

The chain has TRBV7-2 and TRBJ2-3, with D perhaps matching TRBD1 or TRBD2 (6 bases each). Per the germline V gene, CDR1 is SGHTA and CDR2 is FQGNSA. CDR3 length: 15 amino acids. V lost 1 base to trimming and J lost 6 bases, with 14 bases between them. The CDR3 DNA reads TGTGCCAGCAGCTTAGTGGCAATAGGGGGGGATACGCAGTATTTT. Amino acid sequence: CASSLVAIGGDTQYF.

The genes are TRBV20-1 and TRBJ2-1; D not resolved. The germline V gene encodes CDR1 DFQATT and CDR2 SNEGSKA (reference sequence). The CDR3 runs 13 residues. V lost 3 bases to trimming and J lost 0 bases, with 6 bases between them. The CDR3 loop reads CSASAFSYNEQFF. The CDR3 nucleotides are TGCAGTGCTAGTGCCTTCTCCTACAATGAGCAGTTCTTC.

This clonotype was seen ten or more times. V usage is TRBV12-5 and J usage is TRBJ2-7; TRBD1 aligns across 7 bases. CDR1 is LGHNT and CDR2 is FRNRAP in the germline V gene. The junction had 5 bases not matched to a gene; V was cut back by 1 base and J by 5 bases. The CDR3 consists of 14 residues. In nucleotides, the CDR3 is TGTGCTAGTGGTTTGGGGTCGACAGGGCACGAGCAGTACTTC. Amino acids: CASGLGSTGHEQYF.

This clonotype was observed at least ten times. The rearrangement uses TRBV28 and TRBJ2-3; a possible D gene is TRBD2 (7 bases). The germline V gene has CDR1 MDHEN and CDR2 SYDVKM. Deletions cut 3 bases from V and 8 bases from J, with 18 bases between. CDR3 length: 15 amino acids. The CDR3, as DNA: TGTGCCAGCAGTTTTCGCGGAAGGGGGGGGTCTACGCAGTATTTT. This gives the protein CASSFRGRGGSTQYF.

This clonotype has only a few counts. The CDR3 region has the DNA TGTGCCAGCAGGACGGGACGGATGAATGAAAAACTGTTTTTT. Protein product: CASRTGRMNEKLFF. The J gene is TRBJ1-4, the V gene TRBV28; D may be TRBD1 (5 bases). The CDR3 sequence is 14 residues long. Germline V CDR1 and CDR2: MDHEN, SYDVKM. Trimming took off 6 bases at V and 5 bases at J, with 13 bases between the two ends.

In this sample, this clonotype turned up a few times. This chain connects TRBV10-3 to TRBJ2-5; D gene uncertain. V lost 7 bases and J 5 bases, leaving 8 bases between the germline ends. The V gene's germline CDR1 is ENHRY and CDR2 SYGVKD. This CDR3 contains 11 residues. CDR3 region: CAITDGETQYF. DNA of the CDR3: TGTGCCATCACAGACGGCGAGACCCAGTACTTC.

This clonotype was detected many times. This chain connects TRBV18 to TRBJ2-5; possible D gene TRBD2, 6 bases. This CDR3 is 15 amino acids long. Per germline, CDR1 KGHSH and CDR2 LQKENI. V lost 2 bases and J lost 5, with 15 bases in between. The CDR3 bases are TGTGCCAGCTCACCATATGTGACTAGTAGCGAGACCCAGTACTTC. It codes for CASSPYVTSSETQYF.

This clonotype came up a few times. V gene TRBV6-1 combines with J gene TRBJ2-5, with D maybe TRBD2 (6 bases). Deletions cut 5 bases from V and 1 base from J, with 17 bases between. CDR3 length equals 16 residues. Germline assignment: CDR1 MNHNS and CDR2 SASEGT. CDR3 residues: CASSRLAGSLQETQYF. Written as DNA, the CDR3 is TGTGCCAGCAGTCGGCTCGCGGGATCCCTCCAAGAGACCCAGTACTTC.

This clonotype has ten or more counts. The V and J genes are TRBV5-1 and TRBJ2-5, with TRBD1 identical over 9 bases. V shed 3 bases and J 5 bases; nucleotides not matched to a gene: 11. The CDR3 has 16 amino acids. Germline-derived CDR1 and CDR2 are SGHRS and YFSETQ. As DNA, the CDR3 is TGCGCCAGCAGCTCCCATCAGGGGACAGGGTTGGAGACCCAGTACTTC. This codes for CASSSHQGTGLETQYF. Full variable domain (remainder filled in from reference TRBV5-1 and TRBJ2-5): KAGVTQTPRYLIKTRGQQVTLSCSPISGHRSVSWYQQTPGQGLQFLFEYFSETQRNKGNFPGRFSGRQFSNSRSEMNVSTLELGDSALYLCASSSHQGTGLETQYFGPGTRLLVL.

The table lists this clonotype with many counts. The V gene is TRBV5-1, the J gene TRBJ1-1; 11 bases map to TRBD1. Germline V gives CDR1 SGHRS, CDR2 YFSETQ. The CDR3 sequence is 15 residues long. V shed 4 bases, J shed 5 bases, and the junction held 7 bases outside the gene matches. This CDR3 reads CASSTGGTGGTEAFF. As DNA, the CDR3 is TGCGCCAGCAGCACCGGCGGGACAGGGGGAACTGAAGCTTTCTTT.

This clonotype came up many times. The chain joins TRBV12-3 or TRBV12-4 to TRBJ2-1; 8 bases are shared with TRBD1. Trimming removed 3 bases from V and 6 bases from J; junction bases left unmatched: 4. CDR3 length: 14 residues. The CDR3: CASSLTGAGNEQFF. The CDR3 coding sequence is TGTGCCAGCAGTTTGACAGGGGCCGGCAATGAGCAGTTCTTC.

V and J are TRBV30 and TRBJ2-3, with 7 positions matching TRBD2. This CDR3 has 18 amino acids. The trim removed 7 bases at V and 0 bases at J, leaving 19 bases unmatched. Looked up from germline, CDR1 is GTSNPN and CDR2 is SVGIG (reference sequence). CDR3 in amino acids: CASAGGLADSPSTDTQYF. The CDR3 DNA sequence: TGTGCCTCCGCCGGCGGGCTAGCGGATAGCCCTAGCACAGATACGCAGTATTTT.

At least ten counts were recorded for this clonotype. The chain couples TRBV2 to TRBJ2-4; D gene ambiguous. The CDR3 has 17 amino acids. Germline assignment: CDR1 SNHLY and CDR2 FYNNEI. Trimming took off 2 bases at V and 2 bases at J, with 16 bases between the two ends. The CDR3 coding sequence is TGTGCCAGCAGTGAAAGACCTTGGGTAGCTCCCAAAAACATTCAGTACTTC. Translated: CASSERPWVAPKNIQYF. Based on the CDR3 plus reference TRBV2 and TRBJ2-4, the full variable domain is EPEVTQTPSHQVTQMGQEVILRCVPISNHLYFYWYRQILGQKVEFLVSFYNNEISEKSEIFDDQFSVERPDGSNFTLKIRSTKLEDSAMYFCASSERPWVAPKNIQYFGAGTRLSVL.

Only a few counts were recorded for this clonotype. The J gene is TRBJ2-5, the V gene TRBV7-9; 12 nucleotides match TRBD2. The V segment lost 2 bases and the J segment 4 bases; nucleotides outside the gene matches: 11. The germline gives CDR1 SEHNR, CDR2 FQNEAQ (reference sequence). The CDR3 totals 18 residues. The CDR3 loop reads CASSLITSGRPRGETQYF. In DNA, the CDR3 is TGTGCCAGCAGCTTAATCACTAGCGGGAGGCCGAGGGGAGAGACCCAGTACTTC.

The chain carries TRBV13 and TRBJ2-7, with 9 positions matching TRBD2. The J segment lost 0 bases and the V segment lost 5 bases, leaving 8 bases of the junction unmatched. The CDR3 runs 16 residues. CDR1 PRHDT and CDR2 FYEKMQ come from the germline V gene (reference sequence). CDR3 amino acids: CASSPTTSGPSYEQYF. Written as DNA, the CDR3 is TGTGCCAGCAGCCCAACTACTAGCGGGCCCTCCTACGAGCAGTACTTC.

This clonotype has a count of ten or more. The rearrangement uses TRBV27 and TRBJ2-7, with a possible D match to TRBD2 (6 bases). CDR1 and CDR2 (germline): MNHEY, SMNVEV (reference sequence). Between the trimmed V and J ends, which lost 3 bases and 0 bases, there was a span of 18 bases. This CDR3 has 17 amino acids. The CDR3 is CASSLTWGGVSSYEQYF. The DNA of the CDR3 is TGTGCCAGCAGTTTGACCTGGGGAGGAGTGAGCTCCTACGAGCAGTACTTC.

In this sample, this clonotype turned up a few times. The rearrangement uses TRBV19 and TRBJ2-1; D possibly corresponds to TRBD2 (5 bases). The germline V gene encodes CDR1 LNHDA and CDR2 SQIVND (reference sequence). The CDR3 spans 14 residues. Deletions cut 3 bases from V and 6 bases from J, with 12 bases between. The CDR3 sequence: CASSIWASTNEQFF. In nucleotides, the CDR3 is TGTGCCAGTAGTATTTGGGCTAGCACCAATGAGCAGTTCTTC. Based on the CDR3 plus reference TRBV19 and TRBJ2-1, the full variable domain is DGGITQSPKYLFRKEGQNVTLSCEQNLNHDAMYWYRQDPGQGLRLIYYSQIVNDFQKGDIAEGYSVSREKKESFPLTVTSAQKNPTAFYLCASSIWASTNEQFFGPGTRLTVL.

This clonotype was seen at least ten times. The CDR3 loop reads CASSLVSSAETQYF. CDR3 DNA sequence: TGTGCCAGCAGCTTAGTATCGTCGGCGGAGACCCAGTACTTC. V and J are TRBV11-3 and TRBJ2-5; no firm D call. V lost 1 base and J lost 5, with 11 bases in between. There are 14 residues in the CDR3. The germline V gene encodes CDR1 SGHNT and CDR2 YENEEA.